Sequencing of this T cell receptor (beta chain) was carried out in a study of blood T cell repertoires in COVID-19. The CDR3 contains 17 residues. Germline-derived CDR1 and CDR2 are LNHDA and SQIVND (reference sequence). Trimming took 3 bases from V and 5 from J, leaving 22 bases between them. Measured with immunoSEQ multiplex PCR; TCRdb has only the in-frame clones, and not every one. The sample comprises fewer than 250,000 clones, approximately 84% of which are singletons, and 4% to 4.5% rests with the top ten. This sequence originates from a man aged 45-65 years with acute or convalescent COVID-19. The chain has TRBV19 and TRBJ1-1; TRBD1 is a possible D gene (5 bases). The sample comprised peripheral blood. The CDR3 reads CASSILGGVPVETEAFF. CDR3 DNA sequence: TGTGCCAGTAGTATCTTGGGGGGGGTACCGGTCGAGACTGAAGCTTTCTTT.